This T cell receptor (beta chain) stems from a study of cytomegalovirus exposure and HLA in healthy donors. Per the germline V gene, CDR1 is MNHNS and CDR2 is SASEGT. V dropped 0 bases and J dropped 3 bases, with 15 bases sitting between them. The CDR3 contains 17 residues. PCR employed 60 Vbeta and 13 Jbeta primers. Generated by immunoSEQ multiplex PCR, the TCRdb table keeps only in-frame clones and is missing some. The sample records about 130,000 clones, roughly 80% being singletons. The J gene is TRBJ2-4, the V gene TRBV6-1, with D perhaps TRBD1 (7 bases). Sequencing was performed on PBMCs. This receptor was identified in a woman between 40 and 50 years old in good health and CMV-seronegative. The CDR3 nucleotides read TGTGCCAGCAGTGAAGCGTGGGGAGGACAGGTCAAAAACATTCAGTACTTC. It specifies CASSEAWGGQVKNIQYF.